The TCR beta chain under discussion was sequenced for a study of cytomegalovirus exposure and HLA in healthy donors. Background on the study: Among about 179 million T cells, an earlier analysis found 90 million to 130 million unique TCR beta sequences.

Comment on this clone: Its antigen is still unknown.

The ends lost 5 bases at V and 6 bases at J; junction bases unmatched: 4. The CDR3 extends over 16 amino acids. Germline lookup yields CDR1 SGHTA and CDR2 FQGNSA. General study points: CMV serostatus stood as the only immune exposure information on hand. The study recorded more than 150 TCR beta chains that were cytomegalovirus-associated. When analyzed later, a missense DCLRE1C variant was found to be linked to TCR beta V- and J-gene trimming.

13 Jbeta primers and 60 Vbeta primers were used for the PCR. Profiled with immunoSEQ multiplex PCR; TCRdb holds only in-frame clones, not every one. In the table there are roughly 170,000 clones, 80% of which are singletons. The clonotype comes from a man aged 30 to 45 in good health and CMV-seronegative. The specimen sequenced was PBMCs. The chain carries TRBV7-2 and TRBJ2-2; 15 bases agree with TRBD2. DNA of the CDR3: TGTGCCAGCAGCCAGGGACTAGCGGGAGGCGCCGGGGAGCTGTTTTTT. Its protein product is CASSQGLAGGAGELFF.